This T cell receptor (beta chain) was retrieved from a study of CD8+CD57+ T cells in acquired aplastic anemia. Study summary: Quantities of DNA derived from sorted CD4+ and CD8+ cells averaged approximately 3 ug. Notes on the study in general: Shared by patients and controls, 25 to 35 CD8+ CDR3s were abundant in patients.

For CDR3 and TCR beta VDJ profiling, genomic DNA was the template used. TCRdb recomputed calls from the reads with MiXCR, one row per CDR3 protein. The repertoire consists of under 250,000 distinct CDR3 sequences, with 40% to 50% occurring once and the leading ten covering approximately 8%. Comment on this clonotype: Antigen specificity is unknown. This is likely a read error, given that the CDR3 carries no conserved phenylalanine or tryptophan at its end.

Individuals selected for sequencing had exhibited CD8+CD57+ cell expansion on flow cytometry. Every patient presented with severe acquired aplastic anemia. The CDR3 runs to 17 residues. Looked up from germline, CDR1 is LGHNA and CDR2 is YNFKEQ. V was trimmed by 1 base and J by 2 bases, leaving 15 bases between them. The sequenced sample consisted of sorted CD4+, CD8+, or CD8+CD57+ T cells (not recorded which) from PBMCs. This clonotype originated in a human donor with aplastic anemia. The V and J genes are TRBV4-2 and TRBJ2-1; D may be TRBD1 or TRBD2 (6 bases each). The DNA for the CDR3 is TGTGCCAGCAGCCAAGTGGGGGGCTCAATTACCTACAATGAGCAGTTCCTC. Amino acid sequence: CASSQVGGSITYNEQFL.